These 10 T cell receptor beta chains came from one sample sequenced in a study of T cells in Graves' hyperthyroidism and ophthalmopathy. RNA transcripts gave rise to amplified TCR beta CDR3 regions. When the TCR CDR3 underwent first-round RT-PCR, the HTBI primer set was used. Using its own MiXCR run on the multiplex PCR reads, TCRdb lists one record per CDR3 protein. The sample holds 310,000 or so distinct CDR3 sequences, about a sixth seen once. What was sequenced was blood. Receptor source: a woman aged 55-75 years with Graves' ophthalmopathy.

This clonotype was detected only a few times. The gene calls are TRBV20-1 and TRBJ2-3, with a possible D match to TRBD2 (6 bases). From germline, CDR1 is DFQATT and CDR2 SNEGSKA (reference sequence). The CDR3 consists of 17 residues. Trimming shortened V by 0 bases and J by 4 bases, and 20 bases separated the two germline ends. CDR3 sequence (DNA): TGCAGTGCTAGAGAACCAGAGAAGACGGGGGAGCCAGATACGCAGTATTTT. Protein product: CSAREPEKTGEPDTQYF.

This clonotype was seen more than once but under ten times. CDR3 residues: CSARERGANTGELFF. As DNA, the CDR3 is TGCAGTGCTAGAGAGAGAGGGGCTAACACCGGGGAGCTGTTTTTT. The gene calls are TRBV20-1 and TRBJ2-2, with D possibly called TRBD1 or TRBD2 (5 bases each). Trimming took 0 bases from V and 2 from J, leaving 10 bases between them. The length of the CDR3 is 15 residues. Germline V gene data show CDR1 as DFQATT and CDR2 as SNEGSKA (reference sequence).

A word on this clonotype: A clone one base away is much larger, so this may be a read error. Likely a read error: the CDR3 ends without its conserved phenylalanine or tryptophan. DNA of the CDR3: TGTGCCAGCAGTTTAGGGGTCCACCTTTCCTATGGCTACACCCTC. Protein product: CASSLGVHLSYGYTL. V and J are TRBV27 and TRBJ1-2; D is ambiguous. CDR1 MNHEY and CDR2 SMNVEV come from the germline V gene (reference sequence). This CDR3 comprises 15 residues. V lost 2 bases and J 4 bases, leaving 14 bases between the germline ends.

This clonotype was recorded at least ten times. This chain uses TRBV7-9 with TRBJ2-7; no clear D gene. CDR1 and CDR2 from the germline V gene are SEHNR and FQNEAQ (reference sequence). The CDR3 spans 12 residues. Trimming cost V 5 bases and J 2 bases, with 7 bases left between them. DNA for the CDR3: TGTGCCAGCAGCCCGGACGCCTACGAGCAGTACTTC. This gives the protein CASSPDAYEQYF.

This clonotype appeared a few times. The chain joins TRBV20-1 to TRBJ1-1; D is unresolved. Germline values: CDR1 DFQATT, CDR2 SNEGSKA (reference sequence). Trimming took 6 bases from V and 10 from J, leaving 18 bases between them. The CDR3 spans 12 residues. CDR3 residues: CSAIGRTLAAFF. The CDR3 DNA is TGCAGTGCCATAGGAAGGACCCTGGCAGCTTTCTTT.

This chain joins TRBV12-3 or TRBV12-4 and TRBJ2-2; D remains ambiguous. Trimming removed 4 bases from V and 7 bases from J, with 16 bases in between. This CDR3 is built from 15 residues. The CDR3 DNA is TGTGCCAGCAGTTCGGGCGACCTGGGTGACGGGGAGCTGTTTTTT. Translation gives CASSSGDLGDGELFF.

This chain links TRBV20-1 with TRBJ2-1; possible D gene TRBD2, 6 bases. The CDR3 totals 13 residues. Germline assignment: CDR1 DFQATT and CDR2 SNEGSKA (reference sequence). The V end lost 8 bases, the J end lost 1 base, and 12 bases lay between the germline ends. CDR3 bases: TGCAGTTTACACCGGGGGTCCTACAATGAGCAGTTCTTC. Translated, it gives CSLHRGSYNEQFF.

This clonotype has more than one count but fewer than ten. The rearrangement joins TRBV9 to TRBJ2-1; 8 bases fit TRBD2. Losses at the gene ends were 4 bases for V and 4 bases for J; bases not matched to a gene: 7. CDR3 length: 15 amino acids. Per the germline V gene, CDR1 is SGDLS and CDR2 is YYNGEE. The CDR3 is CASSISTSAYNEQFF. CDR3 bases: TGTGCCAGCAGCATCTCGACTAGCGCTTACAATGAGCAGTTCTTC. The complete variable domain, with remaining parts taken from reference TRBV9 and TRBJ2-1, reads DSGVTQTPKHLITATGQRVTLRCSPRSGDLSVYWYQQSLDQGLQFLIQYYNGEERAKGNILERFSAQQFPDLHSELNLSSLELGDSALYFCASSISTSAYNEQFFGPGTRLTVL.

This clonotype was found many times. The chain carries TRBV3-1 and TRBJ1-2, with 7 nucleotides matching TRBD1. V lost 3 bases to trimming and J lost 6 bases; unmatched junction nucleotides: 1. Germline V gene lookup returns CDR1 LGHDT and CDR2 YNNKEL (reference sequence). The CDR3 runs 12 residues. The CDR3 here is CASSHGTDGYTF. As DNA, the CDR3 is TGTGCCAGCAGCCATGGGACAGATGGCTACACCTTC.

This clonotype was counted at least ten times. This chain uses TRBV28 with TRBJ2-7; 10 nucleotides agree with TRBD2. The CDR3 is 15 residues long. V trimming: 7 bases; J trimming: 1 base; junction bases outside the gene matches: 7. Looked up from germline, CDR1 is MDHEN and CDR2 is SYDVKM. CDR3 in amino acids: CASTPGLARSYEQYF. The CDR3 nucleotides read TGTGCCAGCACCCCGGGACTAGCGCGATCCTACGAGCAGTACTTC.